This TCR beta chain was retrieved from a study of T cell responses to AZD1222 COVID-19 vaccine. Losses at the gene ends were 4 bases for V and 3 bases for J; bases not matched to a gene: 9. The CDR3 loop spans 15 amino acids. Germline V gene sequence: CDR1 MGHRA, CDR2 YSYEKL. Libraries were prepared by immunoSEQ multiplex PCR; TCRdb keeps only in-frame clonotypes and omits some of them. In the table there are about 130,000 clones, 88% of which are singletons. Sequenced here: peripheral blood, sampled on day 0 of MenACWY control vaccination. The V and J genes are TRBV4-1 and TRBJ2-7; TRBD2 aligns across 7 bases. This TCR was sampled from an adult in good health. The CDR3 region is CASSRTAGLYYEQYF. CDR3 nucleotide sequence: TGCGCCAGCAGCCGTACCGCGGGACTATACTACGAGCAGTACTTC.